The TCR beta chain under discussion was sequenced for a study of radiotherapy plus CTLA-4 blockade in lung cancer. In this sample, this clone turned up a few times. Germline CDR1 and CDR2: SGHTA and FQGTGA. This CDR3 has 16 residues. Trimming pared 4 bases from V and 4 bases from J, leaving 19 bases between. The table came from immunoSEQ multiplex PCR; TCRdb's copy has only in-frame clones and leaves some out. The sample includes about 80,000 clones, around 78% of them seen just once. The sample consisted of peripheral blood, taken from a patient treated with radiotherapy plus ipilimumab. V usage is TRBV7-3 and J usage is TRBJ1-2; tentative D call: TRBD1 (6 bases). The receptor's source is a human donor with non-small cell lung cancer whose response to radiotherapy plus ipilimumab could not be evaluated. Some clones in this sample may be carry-over from other donors' samples. The CDR3 reads CASSSLGGGRSYGYTF. The CDR3 coding sequence is TGTGCCAGCAGCTCCCTTGGGGGGGGCCGATCCTATGGCTACACCTTC.